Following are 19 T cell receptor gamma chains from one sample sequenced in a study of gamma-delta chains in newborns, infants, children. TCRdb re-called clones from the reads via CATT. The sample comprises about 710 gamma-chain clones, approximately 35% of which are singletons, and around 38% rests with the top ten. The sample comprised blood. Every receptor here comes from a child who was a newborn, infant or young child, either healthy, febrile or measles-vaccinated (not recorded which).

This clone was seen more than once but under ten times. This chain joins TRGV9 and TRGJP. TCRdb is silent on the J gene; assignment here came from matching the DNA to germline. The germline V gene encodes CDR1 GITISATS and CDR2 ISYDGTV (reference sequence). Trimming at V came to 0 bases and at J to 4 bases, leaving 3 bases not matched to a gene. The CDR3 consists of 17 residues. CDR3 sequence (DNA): TGTGCCTTGTGGGAGGTGCACCAAGAGTTGGGCAAAAAAATCAAGGTATTT. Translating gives CALWEVHQELGKKIKVF.

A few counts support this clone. This CDR3 is CATWDGSDWIKTF. As DNA, the CDR3 is TGTGCCACCTGGGATGGTAGTGATTGGATCAAGACGTTT. The rearrangement joins TRGV4 to TRGJP2. The J gene, missing from TCRdb, was assigned here through DNA to germline matching. Trimming cost V 1 base and J 4 bases; bases outside gene matches: 0. Germline V gene data show CDR1 as EGSTGY and CDR2 as YDSYTSSV. The CDR3 contains 13 residues.

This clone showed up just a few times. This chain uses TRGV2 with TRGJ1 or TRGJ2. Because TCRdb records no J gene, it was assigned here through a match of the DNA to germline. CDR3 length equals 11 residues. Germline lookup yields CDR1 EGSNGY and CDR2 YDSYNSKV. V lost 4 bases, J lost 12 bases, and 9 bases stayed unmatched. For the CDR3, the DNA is TGTGCCACCTGGGATGGGCCGGTGAAACTCTTT. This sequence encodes CATWDGPVKLF.

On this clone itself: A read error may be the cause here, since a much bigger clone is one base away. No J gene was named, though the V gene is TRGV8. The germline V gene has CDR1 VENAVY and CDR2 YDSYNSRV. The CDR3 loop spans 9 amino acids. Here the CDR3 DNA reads TGTGCCACCTGGGATAAGAAGCTCTTT. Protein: CATWDKKLF.

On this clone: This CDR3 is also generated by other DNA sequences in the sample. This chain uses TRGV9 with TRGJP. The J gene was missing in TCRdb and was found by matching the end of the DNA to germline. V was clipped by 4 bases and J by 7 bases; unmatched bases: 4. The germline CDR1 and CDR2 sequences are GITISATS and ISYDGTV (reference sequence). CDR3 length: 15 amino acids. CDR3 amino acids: CALWEIELGKKIKVF. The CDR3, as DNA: TGTGCCTTGTGGGAAATCGAGTTGGGCAAAAAAATCAAGGTATTT.

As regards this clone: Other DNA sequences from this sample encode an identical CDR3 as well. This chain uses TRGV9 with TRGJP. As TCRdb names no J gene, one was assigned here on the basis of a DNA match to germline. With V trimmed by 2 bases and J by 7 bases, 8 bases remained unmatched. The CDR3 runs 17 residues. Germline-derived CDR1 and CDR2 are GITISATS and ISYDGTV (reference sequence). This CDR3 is CALWEDPPELGKKIKVF. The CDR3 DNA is TGTGCCTTGTGGGAGGACCCGCCGGAGTTGGGCAAAAAAATCAAGGTATTT.

This CDR3 is CALWELLNYNKLF. The CDR3 DNA sequence: TGTGCCTTGTGGGAGTTGCTAAACTATAACAAACTATTT. The J segment was not called; the V segment is TRGV9. Germline CDR1 is GITISATS and CDR2 is ISYDGTV (reference sequence). This CDR3 has 13 amino acids.

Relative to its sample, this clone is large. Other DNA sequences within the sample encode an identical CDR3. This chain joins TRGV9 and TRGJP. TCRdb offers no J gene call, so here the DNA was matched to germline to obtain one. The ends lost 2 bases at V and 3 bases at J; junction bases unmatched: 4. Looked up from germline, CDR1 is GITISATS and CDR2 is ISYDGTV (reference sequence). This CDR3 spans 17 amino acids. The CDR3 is CALWEAPQELGKKIKVF. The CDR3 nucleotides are TGTGCCTTGTGGGAGGCCCCGCAAGAGTTGGGCAAAAAAATCAAGGTATTT.

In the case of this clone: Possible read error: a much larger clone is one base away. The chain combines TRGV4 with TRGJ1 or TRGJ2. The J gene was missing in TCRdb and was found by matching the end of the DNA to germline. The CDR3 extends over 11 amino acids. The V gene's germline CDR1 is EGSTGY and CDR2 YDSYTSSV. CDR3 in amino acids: CATGDYYKKLF. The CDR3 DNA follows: TGTGCCACCGGGGATTATTATAAGAAACTCTTT.

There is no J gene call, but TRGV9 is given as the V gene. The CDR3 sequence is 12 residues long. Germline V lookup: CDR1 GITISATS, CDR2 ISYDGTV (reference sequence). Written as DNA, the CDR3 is TGTGCCTTGGATACCACTGGTTGGTTCGAGATATTT. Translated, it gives CALDTTGWFEIF.

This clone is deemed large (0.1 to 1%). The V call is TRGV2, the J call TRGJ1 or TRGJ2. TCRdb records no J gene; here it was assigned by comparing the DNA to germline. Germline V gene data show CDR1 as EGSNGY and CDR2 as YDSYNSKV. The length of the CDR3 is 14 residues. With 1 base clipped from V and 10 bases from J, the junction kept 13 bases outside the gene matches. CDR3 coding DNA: TGTGCCACCTGGGACGGCCCAAATCGGCGAAAGAAACTCTTT. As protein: CATWDGPNRRKKLF.

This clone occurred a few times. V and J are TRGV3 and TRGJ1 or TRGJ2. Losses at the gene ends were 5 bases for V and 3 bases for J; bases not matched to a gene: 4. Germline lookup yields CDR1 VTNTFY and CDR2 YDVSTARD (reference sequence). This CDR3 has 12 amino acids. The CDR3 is CATWGTYYKKLF. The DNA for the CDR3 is TGTGCCACCTGGGGCACTTATTATAAGAAACTCTTT.

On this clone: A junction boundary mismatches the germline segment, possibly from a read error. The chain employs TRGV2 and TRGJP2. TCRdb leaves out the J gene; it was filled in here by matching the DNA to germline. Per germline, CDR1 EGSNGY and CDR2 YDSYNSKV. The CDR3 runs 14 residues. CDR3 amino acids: CAAWDGSSDWIKTF. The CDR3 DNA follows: TGTGCCGCCTGGGACGGGAGTAGTGATTGGATCAAGACGTTT.

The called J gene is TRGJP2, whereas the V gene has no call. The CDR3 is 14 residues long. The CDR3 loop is CATCDGSSDWIKTF. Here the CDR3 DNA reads TGTGCCACCTGTGACGGGAGTAGTGATTGGATCAAGACGTTT.

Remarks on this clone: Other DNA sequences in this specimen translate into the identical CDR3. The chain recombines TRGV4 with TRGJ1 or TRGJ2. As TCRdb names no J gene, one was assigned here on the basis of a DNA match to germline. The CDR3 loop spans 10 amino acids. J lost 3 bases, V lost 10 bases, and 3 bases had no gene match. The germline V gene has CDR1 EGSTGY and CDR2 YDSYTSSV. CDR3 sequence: CATFYYKKLF. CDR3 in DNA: TGTGCCACGTTTTATTATAAGAAACTCTTT.

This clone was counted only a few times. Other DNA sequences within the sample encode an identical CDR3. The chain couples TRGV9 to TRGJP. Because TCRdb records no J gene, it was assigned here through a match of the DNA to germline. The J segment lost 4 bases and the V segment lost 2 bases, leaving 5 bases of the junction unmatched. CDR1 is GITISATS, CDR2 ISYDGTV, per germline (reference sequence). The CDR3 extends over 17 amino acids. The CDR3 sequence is CALWEEIQELGKKIKVF. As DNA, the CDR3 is TGTGCCTTGTGGGAGGAAATCCAAGAGTTGGGCAAAAAAATCAAGGTATTT.

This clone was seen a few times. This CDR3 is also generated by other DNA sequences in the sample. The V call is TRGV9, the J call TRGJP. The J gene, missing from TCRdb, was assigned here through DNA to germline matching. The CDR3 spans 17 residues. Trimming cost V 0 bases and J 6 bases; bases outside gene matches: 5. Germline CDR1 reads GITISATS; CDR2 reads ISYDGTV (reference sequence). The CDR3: CALWEVPGELGKKIKVF. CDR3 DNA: TGTGCCTTGTGGGAGGTGCCTGGAGAGTTGGGCAAAAAAATCAAGGTATTT.

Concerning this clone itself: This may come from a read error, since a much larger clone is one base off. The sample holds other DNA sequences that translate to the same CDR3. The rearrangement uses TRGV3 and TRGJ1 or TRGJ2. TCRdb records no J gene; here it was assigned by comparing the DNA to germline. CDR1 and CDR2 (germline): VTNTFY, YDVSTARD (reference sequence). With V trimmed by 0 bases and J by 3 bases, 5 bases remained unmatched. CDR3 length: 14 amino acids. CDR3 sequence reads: CATWDRPTYYKKLF. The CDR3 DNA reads TGTGCCACCTGGGACAGGCCGACTTATTATAAGAAACTCTTT.

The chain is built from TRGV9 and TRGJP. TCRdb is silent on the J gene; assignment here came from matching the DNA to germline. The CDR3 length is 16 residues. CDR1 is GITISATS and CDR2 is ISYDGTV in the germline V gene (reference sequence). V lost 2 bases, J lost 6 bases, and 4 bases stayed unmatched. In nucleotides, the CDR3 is TGTGCCTTGTGGGAGGGGGCAGAGTTGGGCAAAAAAATCAAGGTATTT. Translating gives CALWEGAELGKKIKVF.